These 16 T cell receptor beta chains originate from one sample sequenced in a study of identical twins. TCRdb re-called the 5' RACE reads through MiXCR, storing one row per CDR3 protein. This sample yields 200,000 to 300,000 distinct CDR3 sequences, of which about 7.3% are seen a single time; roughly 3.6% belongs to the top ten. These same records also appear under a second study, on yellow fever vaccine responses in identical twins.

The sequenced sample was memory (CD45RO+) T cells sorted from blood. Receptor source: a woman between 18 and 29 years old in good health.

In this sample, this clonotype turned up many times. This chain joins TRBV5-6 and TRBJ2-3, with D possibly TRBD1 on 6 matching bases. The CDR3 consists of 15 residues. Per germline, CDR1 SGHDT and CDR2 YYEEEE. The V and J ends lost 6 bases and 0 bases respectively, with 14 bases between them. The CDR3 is CASTRDKGSTDTQYF. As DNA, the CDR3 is TGTGCCAGCACCCGGGACAAAGGTAGCACAGATACGCAGTATTTT.

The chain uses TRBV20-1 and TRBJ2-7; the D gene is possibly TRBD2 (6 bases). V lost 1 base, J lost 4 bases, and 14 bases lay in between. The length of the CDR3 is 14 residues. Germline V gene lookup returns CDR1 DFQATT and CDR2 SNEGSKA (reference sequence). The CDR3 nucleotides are TGCAGTGCTAGAGGCGGGGCTGGGGTTTACGAGCAGTACTTC. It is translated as CSARGGAGVYEQYF.

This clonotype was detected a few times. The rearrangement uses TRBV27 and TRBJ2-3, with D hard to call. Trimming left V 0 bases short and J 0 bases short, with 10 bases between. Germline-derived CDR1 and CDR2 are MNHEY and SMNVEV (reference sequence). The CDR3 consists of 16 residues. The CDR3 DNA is TGTGCCAGCAGTTTATCGCCAGCTACTAGCACAGATACGCAGTATTTT. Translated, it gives CASSLSPATSTDTQYF.

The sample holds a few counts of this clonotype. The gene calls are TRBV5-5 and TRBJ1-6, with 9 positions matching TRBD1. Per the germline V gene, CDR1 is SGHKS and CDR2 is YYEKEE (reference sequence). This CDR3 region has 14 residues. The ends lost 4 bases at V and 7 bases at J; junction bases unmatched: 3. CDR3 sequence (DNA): TGTGCCAGCAGCGCGACAGGGGGGAATTCACCCCTCCACTTT. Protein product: CASSATGGNSPLHF.

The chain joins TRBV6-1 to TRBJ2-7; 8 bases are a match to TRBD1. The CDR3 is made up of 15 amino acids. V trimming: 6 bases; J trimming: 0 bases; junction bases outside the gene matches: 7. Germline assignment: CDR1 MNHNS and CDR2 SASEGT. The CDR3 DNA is TGTGCCAGCAGACCCGGACAGGGCACCTCCTACGAGCAGTACGTC. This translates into CASRPGQGTSYEQYV.

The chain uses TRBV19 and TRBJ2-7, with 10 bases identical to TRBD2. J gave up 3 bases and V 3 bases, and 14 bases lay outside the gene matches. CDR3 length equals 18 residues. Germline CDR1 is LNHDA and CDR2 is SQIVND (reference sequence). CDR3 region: CASSIIPSGSSPLYEQYF. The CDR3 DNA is TGTGCCAGTAGTATCATCCCTAGCGGGAGCTCCCCCCTCTACGAGCAGTACTTC.

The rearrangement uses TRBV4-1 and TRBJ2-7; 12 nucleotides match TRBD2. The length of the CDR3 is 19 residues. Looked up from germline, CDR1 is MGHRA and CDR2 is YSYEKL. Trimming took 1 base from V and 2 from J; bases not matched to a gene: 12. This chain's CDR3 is CASSQGVGTSGRITYEQYF. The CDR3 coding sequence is TGCGCCAGCAGCCAAGGGGTCGGGACTAGCGGGCGTATCACCTACGAGCAGTACTTC.

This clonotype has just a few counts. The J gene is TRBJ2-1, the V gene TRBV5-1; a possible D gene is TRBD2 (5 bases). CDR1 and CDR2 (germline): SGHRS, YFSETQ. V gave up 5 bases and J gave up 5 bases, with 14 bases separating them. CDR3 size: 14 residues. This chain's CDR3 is CASRRAEGNNEQFF. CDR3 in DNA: TGCGCCAGCAGGCGGGCAGAAGGGAACAATGAGCAGTTCTTC.

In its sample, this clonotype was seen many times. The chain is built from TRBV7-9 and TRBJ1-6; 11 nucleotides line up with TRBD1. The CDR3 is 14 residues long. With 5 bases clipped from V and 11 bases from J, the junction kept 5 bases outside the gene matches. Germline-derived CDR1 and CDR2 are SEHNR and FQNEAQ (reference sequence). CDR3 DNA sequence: TGTGCCAGCAGCCTCCGGGACAGGGGGGCACCCCTCCACTTT. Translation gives CASSLRDRGAPLHF.

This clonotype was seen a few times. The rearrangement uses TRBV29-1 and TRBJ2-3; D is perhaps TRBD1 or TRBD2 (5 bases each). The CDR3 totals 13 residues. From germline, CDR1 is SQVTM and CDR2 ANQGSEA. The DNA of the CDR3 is TGCAGAGAAGAGGGCAGGGTTGAAGATACGCAGTATTTT. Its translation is CREEGRVEDTQYF.

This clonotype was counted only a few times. The CDR3, as DNA: TGTGCCAGCAAGTCGGGGGCCATTCCCAATGAGCAGTTCTTC. Translation gives CASKSGAIPNEQFF. The chain recombines TRBV2 with TRBJ2-1, with D perhaps TRBD1 or TRBD2 (6 bases each). Trimming took off 7 bases at V and 6 bases at J, with 16 bases between the two ends. CDR1 SNHLY and CDR2 FYNNEI come from the germline V gene. CDR3 length equals 14 residues.

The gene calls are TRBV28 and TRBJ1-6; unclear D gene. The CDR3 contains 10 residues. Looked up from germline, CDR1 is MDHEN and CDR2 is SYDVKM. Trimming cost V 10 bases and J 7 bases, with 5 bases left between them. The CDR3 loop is CATGNSPLHF. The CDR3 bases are TGTGCCACTGGCAATTCACCCCTCCACTTT.

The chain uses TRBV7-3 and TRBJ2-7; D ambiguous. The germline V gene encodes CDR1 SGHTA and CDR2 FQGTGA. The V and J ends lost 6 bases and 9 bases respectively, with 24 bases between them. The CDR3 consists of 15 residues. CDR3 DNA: TGTGCCAGCAGACCTCTGGAGTCTGGGGAAGTAGGGCAGTACTTC. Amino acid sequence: CASRPLESGEVGQYF.

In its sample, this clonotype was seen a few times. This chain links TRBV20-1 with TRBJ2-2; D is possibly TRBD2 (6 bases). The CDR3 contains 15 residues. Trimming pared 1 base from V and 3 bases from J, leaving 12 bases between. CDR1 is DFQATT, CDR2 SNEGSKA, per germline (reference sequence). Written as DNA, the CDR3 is TGCAGTGCTAGAGCCTCAGGGAGGTACACCGGGGAGCTGTTTTTT. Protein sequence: CSARASGRYTGELFF.

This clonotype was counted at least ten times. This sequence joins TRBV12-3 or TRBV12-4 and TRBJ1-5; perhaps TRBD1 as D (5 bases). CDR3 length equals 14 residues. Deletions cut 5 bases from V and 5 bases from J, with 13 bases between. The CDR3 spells CASSPGTGYQPQHF. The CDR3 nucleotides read TGTGCCAGCAGTCCTGGAACAGGCTATCAGCCCCAGCATTTT.

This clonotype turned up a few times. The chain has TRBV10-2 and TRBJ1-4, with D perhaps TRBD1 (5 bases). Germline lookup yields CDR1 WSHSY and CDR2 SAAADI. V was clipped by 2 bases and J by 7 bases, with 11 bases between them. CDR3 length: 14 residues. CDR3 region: CASSEGGSREKLFF. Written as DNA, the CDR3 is TGCGCCAGCAGTGAGGGGGGGAGTCGTGAAAAACTGTTTTTT.